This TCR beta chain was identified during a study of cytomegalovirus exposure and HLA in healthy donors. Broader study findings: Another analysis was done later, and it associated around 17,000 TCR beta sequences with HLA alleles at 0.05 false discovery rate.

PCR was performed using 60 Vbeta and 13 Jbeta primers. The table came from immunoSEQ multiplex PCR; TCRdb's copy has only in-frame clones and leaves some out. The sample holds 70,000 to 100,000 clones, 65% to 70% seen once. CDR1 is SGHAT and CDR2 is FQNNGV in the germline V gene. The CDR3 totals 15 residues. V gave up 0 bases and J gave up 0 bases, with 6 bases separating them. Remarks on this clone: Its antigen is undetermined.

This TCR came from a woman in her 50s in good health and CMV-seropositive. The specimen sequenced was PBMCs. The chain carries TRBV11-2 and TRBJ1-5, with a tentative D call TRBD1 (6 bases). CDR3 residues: CASSLEGASNQPQHF. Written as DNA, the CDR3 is TGTGCCAGCAGCTTAGAGGGGGCTAGCAATCAGCCCCAGCATTTT. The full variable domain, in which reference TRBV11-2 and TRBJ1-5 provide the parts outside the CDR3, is EAGVAQSPRYKIIEKRQSVAFWCNPISGHATLYWYQQILGQGPKLLIQFQNNGVVDDSQLPKDRFSAERLKGVDSTLKIQPAKLEDSAVYLCASSLEGASNQPQHFGDGTRLSIL.